These T cell receptor beta chains were read from a single sample in a study of tumor-infiltrating lymphocytes in primary liver carcinoma. TCRdb reprocessed the multiplex PCR reads with MiXCR, giving one entry per CDR3 protein. The table includes about 120,000 distinct CDR3 sequences, less than 75% detected once. The material sequenced was tumor-adjacent normal liver tissue. These receptors were collected from a woman in her fifties or sixties with primary liver carcinoma and hepatitis B virus infection. The CDR3 runs from the conserved cysteine through the conserved F or W. D genes are given only for firm matches. Only part of the rows carry a size: once, few, many, or a class if the clone is expanded.

cdr3_nt cdr3_aa d_call j_call clone_size v_call
TGTGTCAGCAGTTACTCCAGTCTCTACGAGCAGTACTTC CVSSYSSLYEQYF . TRBJ2-7 . TRBV6-5
TGTGCCAGCAGCAATGGAGGTGCTAATGAAAAACTGTTTTTT CASSNGGANEKLFF . TRBJ1-4 many TRBV7-9
TGTGCCAGCAGTGAAGCGCAATTTAGGGCCCAGCATTTT CASSEAQFRAQHF . TRBJ1-5 many TRBV6-1
TGTGCCAGCAGTGATGGGACAGGGGGCTCCTACGAGCAGTACTTC CASSDGTGGSYEQYF TRBD1 TRBJ2-7 . TRBV6-1
TGTGCGAGCAGTCTAGCCACAGGGACGAAAGCTTTATTT CASSLATGTKALF . TRBJ1-1 . TRBV12-3/TRBV12-4
TGTGTTAGCAGTTTAGGGGGCACTGAAGCTTTCTTT CVSSLGGTEAFF . TRBJ1-1 . TRBV11-2
TGTGCCAGCGGAATTGCGAATTCACCCCTCCAATTT CASGIANSPLQF . TRBJ1-6 . TRBV6-1
TGTGCCAGCAGCTTGGTGCCGCTAGCGGGAGTAGAGCGGTACTTC CASSLVPLAGVERYF TRBD2 TRBJ2-7 . TRBV5-4
TGTGCCACCAGTGATTTGCCCAGCGGGAGGTTCAGTGAGCAGTTCTTC CATSDLPSGRFSEQFF TRBD2 TRBJ2-1 . TRBV24-1
TGTGCCAGCAGCACCCCCCCGGGACGCTGGAACTATGGTTACACCTTC CASSTPPGRWNYGYTF . TRBJ1-2 . TRBV28
TGTGCCAGCAGTTGGACAAACTCTGAAGCTTTCTTT CASSWTNSEAFF . TRBJ1-1 . TRBV6-2/TRBV6-3
TGCGCCAGCAGCTTGGTTTCGGGAGGACCATACAATGAGCAGTTCTTC CASSLVSGGPYNEQFF TRBD2 TRBJ2-1 many TRBV5-1
TGCAGTGCCAGACCCCTTGTAGGCTATGAGCAGTTCTTC CSARPLVGYEQFF . TRBJ2-1 . TRBV20-1
TGTGCCAGCAGATCCGACTGGGTGGAGCAGTACTTC CASRSDWVEQYF . TRBJ2-7 many TRBV28
TGTGCCAGCAGTGACTCTTCCGGGGCCCCCGGGGAGCTGTTTTTT CASSDSSGAPGELFF . TRBJ2-2 few TRBV6-4
TGTGCCACCGGACAGGGTGTAAAGACCCAGTACTTC CATGQGVKTQYF TRBD1 TRBJ2-5 . TRBV6-2/TRBV6-3
TGCGCCAGCAACCAACGCCCGAGCCGATCGCAAGAGACCCAGTACTTC CASNQRPSRSQETQYF . TRBJ2-5 . TRBV4-1
TGTGCCAGCAGCTCCCGGGGGGCGCGGACCATATACAATGAGCAGTTCTTC CASSSRGARTIYNEQFF . TRBJ2-1 . TRBV11-3
TGTGCCAGCATGTTAGGGACTACAACTAATGAAAAACTGTTTTTT CASMLGTTTNEKLFF . TRBJ1-4 . TRBV2
TGTGCCAGCAGCCAAGATCTTGGCACCTCCTACGAGCAGTACTTC CASSQDLGTSYEQYF . TRBJ2-7 . TRBV4-2
TGTACCAACAGCTTACCTGGGAACACTGAAGCTTTCTTT CTNSLPGNTEAFF . TRBJ1-1 . TRBV11-2
TGTGCCATCAGTAGTGGGGGGCATGAACAGTTCTTC CAISSGGHEQFF . TRBJ2-1 few TRBV10-3
TGTGCCAGCAGCCAAGCCACCATGCGGGACCTATCCTATAATAAGCAGTTCTTC CASSQATMRDLSYNKQFF . TRBJ2-1 . TRBV14
TGCAGTGCCGGACTAGCGGGACTTAGCACAGATACGCACTATTTT CSAGLAGLSTDTHYF TRBD2 TRBJ2-3 . TRBV29-1
TGCGCCAGCTGGACTAGCGGGATACTCACAGATACGCAGTATTTT CASWTSGILTDTQYF TRBD2 TRBJ2-3 many TRBV10-2
TGTGCCAGCAGACAGACTAGCGGACCAAGGACAGATACGCATTATTTT CASRQTSGPRTDTHYF TRBD2 TRBJ2-3 once TRBV6-6
TGTGCCAGCGGGCGGGGGAACGCTGAAGCTTTCTTT CASGRGNAEAFF . TRBJ1-1 . TRBV12-3/TRBV12-4
TGTGCCAGCACCGCCTCTAGCGGGAGATCTCATAATGAGCAGTTCTTC CASTASSGRSHNEQFF TRBD2 TRBJ2-1 . TRBV28
TGCGCCAGCAGGGATACGGCGGTGAGCTCCTACGAGCAATACTTC CASRDTAVSSYEQYF . TRBJ2-7 . TRBV5-1
TGTGCTAGTAGCGACGGACGCAACACGAACACCGTGGAGCTGTTTTTT CASSDGRNTNTVELFF . TRBJ2-2 . TRBV11-2
TGTGGCAGCAGCCAAAGATCCCTAGCGGGCCCCATACAGTACTTC CGSSQRSLAGPIQYF TRBD2 TRBJ2-4 . TRBV4-2
TGTGCCTGGAGCCGAGGGGGGACTAGCGGGGGAAATGAGCAGTTCTTC CAWSRGGTSGGNEQFF TRBD2 TRBJ2-1 . TRBV30
TGTGCCAACAGTAAAGAATCCACAGATACGCAGTATTTT CANSKESTDTQYF . TRBJ2-3 . TRBV11-1
TGTGCCAGCAGCCAAGATTCCCAATACACCGGGGAGCTGTTTTTT CASSQDSQYTGELFF . TRBJ2-2 many TRBV4-2
TGTGCCAGGAGCCCTCTCGGTTCTGGGGCCAACGTCCTGACTTTC CARSPLGSGANVLTF . TRBJ2-6 once TRBV6-2/TRBV6-3
TGTGCCAGCAGCCCCGGGACGGCGGCTGTGCACGGACAGTACTTC CASSPGTAAVHGQYF . TRBJ2-7 . TRBV5-4
TGTGCCAGCAGTCCAGCGGGAGGGCGCCATGAGCAGTTCTTC CASSPAGGRHEQFF TRBD2 TRBJ2-1 many TRBV12-3/TRBV12-4
TGTGCCAGCACCCCGGCGGCAGACACCGGGGAGCTGTTTTTT CASTPAADTGELFF . TRBJ2-2 . TRBV28
TGCAGTGCTAACGACGGTGTCACAGATACGCAGTATTTT CSANDGVTDTQYF . TRBJ2-3 . TRBV20-1
TGCAGTGCTAGAGACACGCCGGGGACTGAAGCTTTCTTT CSARDTPGTEAFF . TRBJ1-1 . TRBV20-1
TGCGCCATCAGCTTAGTAGCGGGGGGCGGCGAGCAGTACTTC CAISLVAGGGEQYF TRBD2 TRBJ2-7 once TRBV5-1
TGTGCCCGGGGACAGGGGAGAGAGACCCAGTACTTC CARGQGRETQYF TRBD1 TRBJ2-5 many TRBV30
TGTGCCAACATCGGGGGGCTAGCCAAAAACATTCAGCACTTC CANIGGLAKNIQHF . TRBJ2-4 . TRBV28
TGTGCCAGCAGCTTACGGGGTGTAGCTACCTTC CASSLRGVATF . TRBJ1-2 many TRBV13
TGTGACAGCAGCTTAGGCGTTGCGGGAATGGACGATACGCAGTATTTT CDSSLGVAGMDDTQYF . TRBJ2-3 . TRBV5-5
TGTGCCAGCAGCTCGGCAAACACCGATCCCTACGAGCAGTACTTC CASSSANTDPYEQYF . TRBJ2-7 medium-sized TRBV11-2
TGTGCCAGCAGCTTGTATTCGGCCCTTGGTATGCAGTATTTT CASSLYSALGMQYF . TRBJ2-3 once TRBV5-6
TGCGCCAGCAGCTTGGGAGCGGGGGATTGGGGAGATACGCAGTATTTT CASSLGAGDWGDTQYF TRBD2 TRBJ2-3 . TRBV5-1
TGTGCCGGCAACTCCCCCGCCACTAGCGTAAACACAGATACGCAGTATTTT CAGNSPATSVNTDTQYF TRBD2 TRBJ2-3 . TRBV11-2
TGTGCCAGCAGTCTCCGCTCCGACTGGCGCGAGCAGTACTTC CASSLRSDWREQYF . TRBJ2-7 . TRBV11-2
TGTGCCAGCAGTACAGGGATCGGGCAGTGCTTC CASSTGIGQCF . TRBJ2-7 . TRBV6-2/TRBV6-3
TGTGCCAGCAGTTACTCTTTCCAATATGGGCAGTACTTC CASSYSFQYGQYF . TRBJ2-7 . TRBV6-2/TRBV6-3
TGTGCCAGCAGTTTACGACGGTACGAGCAGTACTTC CASSLRRYEQYF . TRBJ2-7 . TRBV28
TGTGACAGCAGCTTAGGGGGGGGGTCTTACAATGAGCAGTTATTC CDSSLGGGSYNEQLF . TRBJ2-1 . TRBV11-2
TGCGTCAGTAGCCAAGGGGGACTAGCGGGGTTACAAGAGACCCAGTACTTC CVSSQGGLAGLQETQYF TRBD2 TRBJ2-5 . TRBV4-1
TGCGCCAGCAGCCAAGATATTAGCGAGTTGGGGTATGGCTACACGTTC CASSQDISELGYGYTF . TRBJ1-2 . TRBV4-1
TGTGCCAGCAGCTTATCCGCGGGACAGGGAACAACTAATGAAAAACTGTTTTTT CASSLSAGQGTTNEKLFF TRBD1 TRBJ1-4 many TRBV7-9
TGTGCCAGCAGCTTATCAGCGACAGGGGAATATGGCTACACCTTC CASSLSATGEYGYTF TRBD1 TRBJ1-2 many TRBV7-9
TGCAGCACCAGGATTAGCGGGAGTGATGAGCAGTTCTTC CSTRISGSDEQFF TRBD2 TRBJ2-1 once TRBV29-1
TGTGCCAGCAGTCGTACAGGGTTTGTCTCTGGAAACACCATATATTTT CASSRTGFVSGNTIYF . TRBJ1-3 . TRBV28